Presented here are 28 T cell receptor beta chains from one specimen sequenced in a study of Ad26.COV2.S vaccination and SARS-CoV-2 variants. Repertoires were generated with immunoSEQ multiplex PCR, while TCRdb's copy carries only in-frame clones and drops some. Counted here are hundreds of thousands of clones, more than 75% occurring once; the ten biggest clones make up 2.5% to 3.5%. The treatment: 15 to 20 received Ad26.COV2.S at low or high dose, single or two shots; five or six received placebo; per-sample allocation not given. The samples were gathered on day 63 after the first injection of vaccine or placebo. The sequences come from peripheral blood, collected in a trial of Ad26.COV2.S vaccine versus placebo. The receptors come from a person aged 18-65 years who received the Ad26.COV2.S COVID-19 vaccine or a placebo.

The chain has TRBV18 and TRBJ2-7; D is unclear. Trimming shortened V by 5 bases and J by 3 bases, and 8 bases separated the two germline ends. The CDR3 contains 12 residues. Germline-derived CDR1 and CDR2 are KGHSH and LQKENI. CDR3 coding DNA: TGTGCCAGCTCAAAAACTGACTACGAGCAGTACTTC. Protein sequence: CASSKTDYEQYF.

This rearrangement joins TRBV7-8 to TRBJ1-1; D is unresolved. Looked up from germline, CDR1 is SGHVS and CDR2 is FQNEAQ. This CDR3 spans 15 amino acids. Trimming shortened V by 2 bases and J by 1 base, and 11 bases separated the two germline ends. The CDR3, as DNA: TGTGCCAGCAGCTTAACGGATGCAGGGAACACTGAAGCTTTCTTT. Its protein is CASSLTDAGNTEAFF.

The chain joins TRBV7-9 to TRBJ2-3, with 7 bases matching TRBD1. This CDR3 is 17 amino acids long. Per germline, CDR1 SEHNR and CDR2 FQNEAQ (reference sequence). Germline trimming cut 1 base from V and 1 base from J; bases unmatched to any gene: 8. Here the CDR3 reads CASSLVEGGWGTDTQYF. The DNA for the CDR3 is TGTGCCAGCAGCTTAGTTGAAGGGGGCTGGGGCACAGATACGCAGTATTTT.

This clone occurred a few times. This rearrangement joins TRBV10-1 to TRBJ1-1, with D tentatively TRBD1 (5 bases). Germline V lookup: CDR1 WNHNN, CDR2 SYGVQD (reference sequence). This CDR3 is built from 13 residues. V gave up 5 bases and J gave up 3 bases, with 10 bases separating them. The CDR3 is CASSTDSDTEAFF. In nucleotides, the CDR3 is TGCGCCAGCAGTACTGACAGCGACACTGAAGCTTTCTTT.

The rearrangement links TRBV18 to TRBJ1-6; D is possibly TRBD1 (6 bases). With 4 bases removed from V and 5 bases from J, the gap between germline ends came to 15 bases. This CDR3 is built from 16 residues. Germline CDR1 KGHSH, CDR2 LQKENI. The CDR3 DNA is TGTGCCAGCTCACATGAAAGGACAGATAATAATTCACCCCTCCACTTT. Translating gives CASSHERTDNNSPLHF.

The chain is built from TRBV18 and TRBJ1-4, with D hard to call. Germline values: CDR1 KGHSH, CDR2 LQKENI. Trimming left V 3 bases short and J 8 bases short, with 10 bases between. The length of the CDR3 is 13 residues. CDR3 in amino acids: CASSPPGKEKLFF. For the CDR3, the DNA is TGTGCCAGCTCACCTCCGGGGAAGGAAAAACTGTTTTTT.

The rearrangement links TRBV27 to TRBJ2-1; no definite D call. CDR1 and CDR2 from the germline V gene are MNHEY and SMNVEV (reference sequence). V was pared by 2 bases and J by 5 bases, with 13 bases between. The CDR3 sequence is 15 residues long. CDR3 nucleotide sequence: TGTGCCAGCAGTTTAGGGTCGGTGGGCGACAATGAGCAGTTCTTC. It encodes CASSLGSVGDNEQFF.

There are a few counts of this clone. The chain has TRBV10-1 and TRBJ1-6, with 9 nucleotides matching TRBD1. This CDR3 comprises 12 residues. Germline V gives CDR1 WNHNN, CDR2 SYGVQD (reference sequence). The V and J ends lost 9 bases and 9 bases, in that order; junction bases with no gene match: 3. The CDR3: CASGTGTSPLHF. The DNA of the CDR3 is TGCGCCAGTGGGACAGGGACTTCACCCCTCCACTTT.

The genes are TRBV5-1 and TRBJ2-5; 11 bases agree with TRBD1. V was pared by 4 bases and J by 5 bases, with 4 bases of the junction left unmatched. This CDR3 spans 14 amino acids. From germline, CDR1 is SGHRS and CDR2 YFSETQ. DNA for the CDR3: TGCGCCAGCAGCCTGGGACAGGGGGTGGAGACCCAGTACTTC. Translating it yields CASSLGQGVETQYF.

J is TRBJ2-2 and V is TRBV24-1; D is ambiguous. The germline CDR1 and CDR2 sequences are KGHDR and SFDVKD. This CDR3 has 15 amino acids. With 5 bases removed from V and 3 bases from J, the gap between germline ends came to 12 bases. CDR3 DNA sequence: TGTGCCACCAGTGGCCTACCGTTCGACACCGGGGAGCTGTTTTTT. Amino acid sequence: CATSGLPFDTGELFF.

The V gene is TRBV18, the J gene TRBJ2-3; 7 positions match TRBD1. Per the germline V gene, CDR1 is KGHSH and CDR2 is LQKENI. Trimming removed 8 bases from V and 3 bases from J; junction bases left unmatched: 11. CDR3 length: 15 residues. In nucleotides, the CDR3 is TGTGCCAGCCGGACCGAGGGGGCTTCAACAGATACGCAGTATTTT. Translated: CASRTEGASTDTQYF.

The V gene is TRBV5-4, the J gene TRBJ2-3; either TRBD1 or TRBD2 may supply D (5 bases each). Trimming stripped 4 bases from V and 6 bases from J, with 15 bases between. Germline values: CDR1 SGHNT, CDR2 YYREEE (reference sequence). The CDR3 extends over 14 amino acids. CDR3 protein: CASSRDPIGDTQYF. The CDR3 bases are TGTGCCAGCAGCCGGGACCCGATCGGTGATACGCAGTATTTT.

This chain uses TRBV4-3 with TRBJ2-5, with D uncertain. The CDR3 is 15 residues long. Per germline, CDR1 LGHNA and CDR2 YSLEER. V lost 1 base and J lost 1, with 10 bases in between. DNA of the CDR3: TGCGCCAGCAGCCAAGCTTCTTACATCCAAGAGACCCAGTACTTC. Translation gives CASSQASYIQETQYF.

The CDR3 protein is CASSGGRERYNEQFF. CDR3 coding DNA: TGCGCCAGCAGTGGAGGGAGGGAGCGGTACAATGAGCAGTTCTTC. This chain joins TRBV10-2 and TRBJ2-1; 7 nucleotides match TRBD2. Germline lookup yields CDR1 WSHSY and CDR2 SAAADI. The trim removed 4 bases at V and 4 bases at J, leaving 7 bases unmatched. The length of the CDR3 is 15 residues.

The chain has TRBV5-1 and TRBJ2-2, with 14 bases fitting TRBD2. Losses at the gene ends were 3 bases for V and 0 bases for J; bases not matched to a gene: 7. Germline V lookup: CDR1 SGHRS, CDR2 YFSETQ. The CDR3 is made up of 19 amino acids. CDR3 residues: CASSSTSGRERANTGELFF. The CDR3 coding sequence is TGCGCCAGCAGCTCGACTAGCGGGAGGGAACGCGCGAACACCGGGGAGCTGTTTTTT.

The rearrangement uses TRBV4-1 and TRBJ2-1; D is undetermined. With 1 base removed from V and 8 bases from J, the gap between germline ends came to 9 bases. The CDR3 consists of 13 residues. Germline-derived CDR1 and CDR2 are MGHRA and YSYEKL. In DNA form, the CDR3 reads TGCGCCAGCAGCCAAGTGGGGATCGATGAGCAGTTCTTC. Encoded protein: CASSQVGIDEQFF.

The gene calls are TRBV30 and TRBJ1-2, with TRBD1 matching 7 bases. CDR1 GTSNPN and CDR2 SVGIG come from the germline V gene (reference sequence). The CDR3 has 14 residues. V lost 3 bases, J lost 11 bases, and 15 bases stayed unmatched. The CDR3 bases are TGTGCCTGGAGCTGGGACAGCGATAAGAACGTGTACACCTTC. This sequence encodes CAWSWDSDKNVYTF.

The CDR3 loop is CASSFFPSGYEQYF. In DNA form, the CDR3 reads TGCGCCAGCAGCTTTTTTCCTAGCGGCTACGAGCAGTACTTC. The chain recombines TRBV5-1 with TRBJ2-7; 7 bases fit TRBD2. V lost 2 bases, J lost 3 bases, and 5 bases stayed unmatched. Germline CDR1 is SGHRS and CDR2 is YFSETQ. The CDR3 is 14 residues long.

This clone was detected only once. J is TRBJ2-7 and V is TRBV7-2; TRBD2 agrees at 9 bases. CDR3 length: 14 residues. The germline gives CDR1 SGHTA, CDR2 FQGNSA. V shed 5 bases, J shed 4 bases, and the junction held 6 bases outside the gene matches. CDR3 residues: CASSMGLAGYEQYF. The CDR3 DNA reads TGTGCCAGCAGCATGGGACTAGCAGGGTACGAGCAGTACTTC.

The CDR3 here is CASSEDSLRGTGAKNIQYF. CDR3 nucleotides: TGTGCCAGCAGTGAGGATAGCCTAAGGGGTACAGGGGCCAAAAACATTCAGTACTTC. The rearrangement uses TRBV6-4 and TRBJ2-4, with D tentatively TRBD1 (6 bases). The CDR3 length is 19 residues. Per germline, CDR1 MRHNA and CDR2 SNTAGT. Trimming removed 3 bases at V and 1 base at J, with 22 bases between.

The gene calls are TRBV5-4 and TRBJ1-2, with 7 bases matching TRBD1. V was pared by 6 bases and J by 8 bases, with 16 bases of the junction left unmatched. This CDR3 has 15 residues. The V gene's germline CDR1 is SGHNT and CDR2 YYREEE (reference sequence). The CDR3 sequence is CASTQGGRGGEGYTF. The CDR3 nucleotides read TGTGCCAGCACCCAGGGGGGCAGGGGTGGTGAAGGCTACACCTTC.

This chain connects TRBV19 to TRBJ1-4; D perhaps matches TRBD1 (6 bases). Germline V lookup: CDR1 LNHDA, CDR2 SQIVND (reference sequence). The CDR3 length is 13 residues. The V and J ends lost 2 bases and 8 bases respectively, with 9 bases between them. In DNA, the CDR3 is TGTGCCAGTAGTATACCAGGGGCCGAAAAACTGTTTTTT. It translates to CASSIPGAEKLFF.

The chain recombines TRBV27 with TRBJ2-7; D call uncertain. The CDR3 is 13 amino acids. Germline-derived CDR1 and CDR2 are MNHEY and SMNVEV (reference sequence). The germline V and J ends were trimmed by 8 bases and 1 base, with 12 bases remaining between them. Here the CDR3 DNA reads TGTGCCAGCGTTAGGACCGGATCCTACGAGCAGTACTTC. Protein sequence: CASVRTGSYEQYF.

Remarks on this clone: The sample holds other DNA sequences that translate to the same CDR3. The chain employs TRBV5-5 and TRBJ2-7, with 8 bases aligning to TRBD2. The V and J ends lost 2 bases and 3 bases, in that order; junction bases with no gene match: 4. The CDR3 length is 14 residues. Germline CDR1 reads SGHKS; CDR2 reads YYEKEE (reference sequence). The CDR3 DNA reads TGTGCCAGCAGCTTAGGACTAGCAAGCTACGAGCAGTACTTC. Translation: CASSLGLASYEQYF.

The chain couples TRBV5-5 to TRBJ2-7; 9 bases agree with TRBD1. The ends lost 3 bases at V and 5 bases at J; junction bases unmatched: 9. Germline loops: CDR1 SGHKS, CDR2 YYEKEE (reference sequence). The CDR3 covers 15 residues. The CDR3, as DNA: TGTGCCAGCAGCTGGACCGGGACAGGGAGGGACGAGCAGTACTTC. As protein: CASSWTGTGRDEQYF.

J is TRBJ1-1 and V is TRBV4-1; D not certain. The CDR3 length is 14 residues. Germline V gene lookup returns CDR1 MGHRA and CDR2 YSYEKL. V lost 2 bases, J lost 0 bases, and 7 bases lay in between. CDR3 amino acids: CASSQNYLNTEAFF. CDR3 nucleotide sequence: TGCGCCAGCAGCCAAAATTACTTGAACACTGAAGCTTTCTTT.

The gene calls are TRBV10-3 and TRBJ2-2, with no clear D. Per the germline V gene, CDR1 is ENHRY and CDR2 is SYGVKD. V lost 6 bases, J lost 7 bases, and 18 bases lay in between. This CDR3 is 15 amino acids long. The CDR3 bases are TGTGCCATCAGCCAGGAAGGTTCCGCATTCGGGGAGCTGTTTTTT. Amino acid sequence: CAISQEGSAFGELFF.

This chain connects TRBV11-2 to TRBJ2-2; 7 bases line up with TRBD2. The trim removed 6 bases at V and 2 bases at J, leaving 9 bases unmatched. The CDR3 is 16 amino acids. CDR1 and CDR2 (germline): SGHAT, FQNNGV. This chain's CDR3 is CASRGLGGINTGELFF. CDR3 sequence (DNA): TGTGCCAGCAGGGGTCTCGGGGGGATAAACACCGGGGAGCTGTTTTTT.